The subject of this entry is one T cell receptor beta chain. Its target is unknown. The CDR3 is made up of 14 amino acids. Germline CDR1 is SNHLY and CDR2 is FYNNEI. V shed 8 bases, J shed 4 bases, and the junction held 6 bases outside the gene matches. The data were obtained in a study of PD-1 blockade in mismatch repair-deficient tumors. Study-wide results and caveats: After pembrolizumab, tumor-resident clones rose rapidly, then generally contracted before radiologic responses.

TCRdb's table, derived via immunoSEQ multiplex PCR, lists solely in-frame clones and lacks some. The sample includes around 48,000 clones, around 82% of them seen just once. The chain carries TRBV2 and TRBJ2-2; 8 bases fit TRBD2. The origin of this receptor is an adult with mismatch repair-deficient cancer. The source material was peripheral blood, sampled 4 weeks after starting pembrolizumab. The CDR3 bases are TGTGCCAGCGGTAGCGGGAAGGGCACCGGGGAGCTGTTTTTT. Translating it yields CASGSGKGTGELFF.